The 4 T cell receptor beta chains below all came from one sample that was sequenced in a study of blood T cells in healthy people across ages. It was with a sample-barcoded 5' primer and a J-beta primer mix that a second PCR of about 6 to 12 cycles was run. TCRdb reprocessed the 5' RACE reads via MiXCR and lists one record per CDR3 protein. This table has 1,800,000 or so distinct CDR3 sequences, roughly 43% appearing once. The sequenced sample consisted of blood. The origin of the receptors is a human donor in good health.

This chain connects TRBV20-1 to TRBJ2-3; 12 nucleotides match TRBD2. CDR1 DFQATT and CDR2 SNEGSKA come from the germline V gene (reference sequence). V lost 1 base and J lost 5; bases outside the gene matches: 4. The length of the CDR3 is 15 residues. CDR3 sequence (DNA): TGCAGTGCTAGAGCCTGGACTAGCGGGGTAGATACGCAGTATTTT. The encoded protein is CSARAWTSGVDTQYF.

J is TRBJ1-1 and V is TRBV25-1; 7 nucleotides line up with TRBD1. Germline assignment: CDR1 MGHDK and CDR2 SYGVNS. V trimming: 7 bases; J trimming: 8 bases; junction bases outside the gene matches: 4. This CDR3 is 11 amino acids long. The CDR3: CASTTGAEAFF. In DNA, the CDR3 is TGTGCCAGCACTACAGGGGCGGAAGCTTTCTTT.

This clonotype was counted only a few times. The V and J genes are TRBV2 and TRBJ2-1; 10 bases map to TRBD2. Losses at the gene ends were 8 bases for V and 9 bases for J; bases not matched to a gene: 10. CDR1 is SNHLY and CDR2 is FYNNEI in the germline V gene. The CDR3 extends over 14 amino acids. The CDR3 region is CASVAGGLTAEQFF. The CDR3 DNA reads TGTGCCAGCGTAGCGGGGGGCCTGACGGCTGAGCAGTTCTTC.

The chain uses TRBV6-2 or TRBV6-3 and TRBJ1-2, with D unresolved. The CDR3 is 16 amino acids. Germline lookup yields CDR1 MNHEY and CDR2 SVGEGT. Trimming removed 2 bases from V and 6 bases from J, with 19 bases in between. The CDR3 sequence: CASSYPYTRRDNGYTF. The CDR3, as DNA: TGTGCCAGCAGTTACCCGTACACGCGTCGCGATAATGGCTACACCTTC.